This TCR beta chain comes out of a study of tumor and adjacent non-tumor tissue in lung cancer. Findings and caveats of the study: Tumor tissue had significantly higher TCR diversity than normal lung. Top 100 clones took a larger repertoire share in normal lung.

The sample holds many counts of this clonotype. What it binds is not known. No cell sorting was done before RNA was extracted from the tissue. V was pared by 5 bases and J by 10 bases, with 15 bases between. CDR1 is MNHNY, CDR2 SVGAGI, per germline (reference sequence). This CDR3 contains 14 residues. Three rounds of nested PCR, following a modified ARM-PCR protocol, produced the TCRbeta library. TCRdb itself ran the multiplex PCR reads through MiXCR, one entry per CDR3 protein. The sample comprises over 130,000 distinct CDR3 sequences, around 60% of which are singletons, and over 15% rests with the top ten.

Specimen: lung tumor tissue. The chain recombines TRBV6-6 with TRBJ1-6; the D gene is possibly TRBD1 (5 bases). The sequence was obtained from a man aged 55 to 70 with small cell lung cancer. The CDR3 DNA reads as TGTGCCAGCAGTAGACAGAGTATAGGGTCACCCCTCCACTTT. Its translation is CASSRQSIGSPLHF.